This TCR beta chain was profiled in a study of blood T cell repertoires in COVID-19. Study summary: COVID-19 samples, acute and convalescent, were from the United States, Italy and Spain. Sources were T cells, B-cell-depleted T cells, or PBMCs; the material itself was cDNA or gDNA.

Germline values: CDR1 GTSNPN, CDR2 SVGIG (reference sequence). CDR3 length equals 16 residues. After removal of 0 bases from V and 10 bases from J, the junction contained 10 bases not matched to a gene. Using immunoSEQ multiplex PCR, the repertoire was profiled, and TCRdb retains in-frame clones only, with some absent. Here the sample spans 450,000 or so clones, 80% to 90% being singletons. The sequenced sample was peripheral blood. This clonotype originated in a man aged 18 to 30 with COVID-19, enrolled during active disease. The gene calls are TRBV30 and TRBJ1-6; 9 nucleotides agree with TRBD1. CDR3 region: CAWSVKGTGFDSPLHF. In DNA, the CDR3 is TGTGCCTGGAGTGTAAAAGGGACAGGGTTTGACTCACCCCTCCACTTT.